This TCR beta chain originates from a study of human T cells and chemical hapten exposure (dated by TCRdb to the early 2020s). Study-wide context: The libraries were sequenced as a pool, and the TCR yield per sample differed mostly because of small variations in library volumes within the pool. The study tracked peripheral blood TCR repertoire changes in vivo during primary and secondary sensitization to the hapten diphenylcyclopropenone (DPC) in alopecia patients. For every blood RNA sample, sequencing covered both the TCR alpha and TCR beta chains.

Unfractionated whole blood was collected in Tempus Blood RNA tubes, and total RNA was extracted from that blood. Five healthy volunteers served as TCR sequencing controls and were bled at day 0, 2 weeks and 6 weeks. V trim: 4 bases; J trim: 4 bases; unmatched bases: 10. CDR1 SEHNR and CDR2 FQNEAQ were looked up in the germline V gene (reference sequence). The CDR3, cysteine through phenylalanine, is 17 amino acids long. Of all the DNA, just the CDR3 is kept, 51 bases in frame from base 1. The table lists this clonotype with many counts. Its antigen has not been determined. Base qualities are not at hand, and no much larger clone is one base apart. Library generation was performed with 5' RACE. Sequencing instrument: Illumina MiSeq. During library preparation, unique molecular identifiers were attached to individual cDNA molecules so that TCRs could be counted quantitatively and reproducibly. The published analysis was carried out like this. The median number of TCRs per sample was approximately 96,000, ranging from about 20,000 to 750,000. V, J and CDR3 annotation of the TCR reads was carried out using the Decombinator software suite. Every sample was subsampled to the same number of TCRs (28,000) for the PS versus PT1 abundance plots. TCRs were defined as expanded if absent before sensitization and observed at least eight times at the 2-week time point. TCRdb passed the public sequencing reads through fastp at Q25 and MiXCR, retaining productive beta sequences. For every CDR3 protein sequence, its rows merge into one entry that carries the most common genes and DNA. TCRdb's processing, not the authors' own work, is the source of the V and J calls. Present in this sample are approximately 150,000 distinct CDR3 sequences, around 4% of which were seen just once. The ten largest clonotypes hold under 1.5% of the sample.

Broad study findings and their caveats: After repeated subsampling, changes were observed in the strength of the expansion versus patch-test correlation and in the threshold at which the correlation became significant. No change with DPC sensitization was found in the number of TCRs above 1 in 1000 frequency, and no evidence of global repertoire structure alterations was found.

The source is a female donor in good health. The rearrangement joined TRBV7-9 to TRBJ1-2, with 12 bases matching TRBD1. The bases read TGTGCCAGCAGCTCGGGACAGGGGGCTTATTCTGGCTATGGCTACACCTTC. This codes for CASSSGQGAYSGYGYTF.